The 11 T cell receptor beta chains below were found in one sample sequenced in a study of blood T cells in healthy people across ages. Primers used in a second PCR of roughly 6 to 11 cycles were a sample-barcoded 5' primer and a J-beta primer mix. TCRdb reprocessed the 5' RACE reads via MiXCR and lists one record per CDR3 protein. The sample records nearly 1 million distinct CDR3 sequences, roughly half being singletons. The specimen sequenced was blood. The receptor set was obtained from a woman aged 55-70 years in good health.

CDR3 bases: TGCGCCAGCAGCTTGGGGCCACAGGGTGTTAACACCGGGGAGCTGTTTTTT. Its translation: CASSLGPQGVNTGELFF. The V and J genes are TRBV5-1 and TRBJ2-2, with D possibly matching TRBD1 (6 bases). Looked up from germline, CDR1 is SGHRS and CDR2 is YFSETQ. The CDR3 extends over 17 amino acids. V lost 0 bases to trimming and J lost 2 bases, with 14 bases between them.

Concerning this clonotype: The junction differs from germline at one of its ends, possibly a read error. This chain's CDR3 is CASSLGDRANEKLFF. The CDR3 bases are TGTGCCAGCAGCTTGGGGGACAGGGCTAACGAAAAACTGTTTTTT. The gene calls are TRBV5-8 and TRBJ1-4; 9 bases line up with TRBD1. Germline-derived CDR1 and CDR2 are SGHTS and YDEGEE. This CDR3 contains 15 residues.

The genes are TRBV10-3 and TRBJ1-6, with 9 positions matching TRBD1. The CDR3 runs 14 residues. V lost 4 bases and J lost 10; bases outside the gene matches: 5. Germline CDR1 ENHRY, CDR2 SYGVKD. Written as DNA, the CDR3 is TGTGCCATCAGTGCTACGGACAGGGGCTCACCCCTCCACTTT. It encodes CAISATDRGSPLHF.

Remarks on this clonotype: One end of the junction does not line up with germline, which may come from a read error. The chain joins TRBV28 to TRBJ2-4; TRBD1 matches 8 bases. This CDR3 comprises 14 residues. CDR1 is MDHEN and CDR2 is SYDVKM in the germline V gene. The CDR3 sequence: CASSSGQGRDIRYF. The CDR3 bases are TGTGCCAGCAGTTCCGGACAGGGTAGGGACATTCGGTACTTC. The full variable domain, rest sourced from reference TRBV28 and TRBJ2-4, is DVKVTQSSRYLVKRTGEKVFLECVQDMDHENMFWYRQDPGLGLRLIYFSYDVKMKEKGDIPEGYSVSREKKERFSLILESASTNQTSMYLCASSSGQGRDIRYFGAGTRLSVL.

The V call is TRBV3-1, the J call TRBJ2-7; 11 nucleotides match TRBD2. V gave up 7 bases and J gave up 0 bases; unmatched junction bases: 5. The CDR3 covers 15 residues. The germline CDR1 and CDR2 sequences are LGHDT and YNNKEL (reference sequence). CDR3 nucleotide sequence: TGTGCCAGCACCCTGGGACTAGCGGACTCCTACGAGCAGTACTTC. This codes for CASTLGLADSYEQYF.

The chain employs TRBV28 and TRBJ1-4; D is unresolved. The CDR3 sequence is 15 residues long. Germline CDR1 MDHEN, CDR2 SYDVKM. V was pared by 1 base and J by 6 bases, with 12 bases between. CDR3 in amino acids: CASSLYRTWDEKLFF. The CDR3, as DNA: TGTGCCAGCAGTTTATATCGGACCTGGGATGAAAAACTGTTTTTT.

V usage is TRBV6-2 or TRBV6-3 and J usage is TRBJ2-5; D tentatively reads TRBD1 or TRBD2 (5 bases each). Gene TRBJ2-7 matches the end of the DNA better, so the J call may be wrong. The length of the CDR3 is 13 residues. Per germline, CDR1 MNHEY and CDR2 SVGEGT. CDR3 coding DNA: TGTGCCAGCACCCGCTCCGAGGGGTACGAGCAGTACTTC. Translated: CASTRSEGYEQYF.

This clonotype has ten or more counts. The junction departs from the called germline gene at one end, perhaps through a read error. J is TRBJ2-7 and V is TRBV5-1; D unclear. The CDR3 is 12 amino acids. Per germline, CDR1 SGHRS and CDR2 YFSETQ. The CDR3 DNA sequence: TGTGCCAGCAGCTTAGTGGCCGGCGAGCAGTACTTC. It encodes CASSLVAGEQYF.

The rearrangement uses TRBV12-3 or TRBV12-4 and TRBJ1-2, with D perhaps matching TRBD1 (5 bases). V was clipped by 10 bases and J by 4 bases, with 16 bases between them. This CDR3 comprises 13 residues. CDR3 in amino acids: CATSGTNLYGYTF. The CDR3 coding sequence is TGTGCCACCTCAGGGACTAACCTCTATGGCTACACCTTC.

This clonotype was seen a handful of times. V and J are TRBV12-3 or TRBV12-4 and TRBJ2-7; D call uncertain. The CDR3 spans 14 residues. Trimming removed 2 bases at V and 2 bases at J, with 10 bases between. CDR3 coding DNA: TGTGCCAGCAGTTTATATCCAGAGACCTACGAGCAGTACTTC. Translating gives CASSLYPETYEQYF.

This clonotype was counted many times. This CDR3 reads CSVEVGRENTQYF. The CDR3 DNA reads as TGCAGCGTTGAGGTGGGAAGGGAAAATACGCAGTATTTT. The chain joins TRBV29-1 to TRBJ2-3; D unresolved. CDR1 and CDR2 (germline): SQVTM, ANQGSEA. Trimming left V 3 bases short and J 7 bases short, with 14 bases between. This CDR3 has 13 amino acids.